This TCR beta chain was recorded in a study of T cells in Graves' hyperthyroidism and ophthalmopathy. Regarding the study as a whole: Most thyroid-expanded clonotypes above 0.001 were also found in blood. For ophthalmopathy, model prediction preceded onset by a median approximately 6 months. The authors' 13 V-J model separated ophthalmopathy from stable hyperthyroidism.

Amplified TCR beta CDR3 regions came from RNA transcripts. First-round RT-PCR targeting the TCR CDR3 was performed with the HTBI primer set. TCRdb used MiXCR to reprocess the multiplex PCR reads, holding one entry per CDR3 protein. The table records roughly 580,000 distinct CDR3 sequences, 40% to 55% of them present only once. Hyperthyroidism in the patients, aged 18 to 65, was newly diagnosed and under 2 months in duration. On this clonotype itself: What it binds is not known.

The CDR3 length is 17 residues. V was clipped by 0 bases and J by 5 bases; unmatched bases: 11. CDR1 is LGHNT, CDR2 FRNRAP, per germline. The sample comprised peripheral blood or thyroid tissue (not recorded which). The TCR was taken from a woman aged 18-29 years with Graves' hyperthyroidism. This chain connects TRBV12-5 to TRBJ2-5, with 8 nucleotides matching TRBD1. The chain's CDR3 is CASGLVVGRGRSETQYF. The DNA for the CDR3 is TGTGCTAGTGGTTTGGTTGTGGGCAGGGGGCGTTCGGAGACCCAGTACTTC.